Below, 8 T cell receptor beta chains from the same sample are listed, as sequenced in a study of synovial regulatory T cells in juvenile arthritis. Data came from immunoSEQ multiplex PCR; TCRdb stores just in-frame clones and leaves some out. Here the sample table reports nearly 2,500 clones. Each patient with active arthritis gave synovial fluid along with matched peripheral blood. Sequenced: Treg cells from the synovium. The receptors were sampled from a donor aged 2-35 years with juvenile idiopathic arthritis.

This clone counts as medium-sized by frequency. This chain uses TRBV5-4 with TRBJ2-3; as DNA is missing, the TRBD2 call by TCRdb cannot be tested. From germline, CDR1 is SGHNT and CDR2 YYREEE (reference sequence). The CDR3 sequence is 16 residues long. No DNA accompanies this entry. The CDR3 is CASSLVGGFRTDTQYF.

Its frequency marks this clone as medium-sized. V usage is TRBV15 and J usage is TRBJ1-5. Germline V CDR1 and CDR2: LNHNV, YYDKDF (reference sequence). This CDR3 is 16 amino acids long. The nucleotide record is missing. CDR3 residues: CATSRSRGTANQPQHF.

This clone is identified as medium-sized (0.01 to 0.1%) from frequency. The chain uses TRBV10-2 and TRBJ2-1; the D call of TRBD1 rests on TCRdb alone, since no DNA is present to check it. CDR1 is WSHSY and CDR2 is SAAADI in the germline V gene. This CDR3 has 12 residues. The protein alone is recorded here. CDR3 amino acids: CASSRQDNEQFF.

This clone is medium-sized (0.01 to 0.1%) by frequency. J is TRBJ1-2 and V is TRBV18; TCRdb returns TRBD1, unconfirmable since there is no DNA. Germline V lookup: CDR1 KGHSH, CDR2 LQKENI. The CDR3 consists of 13 residues. The DNA is not on file. The CDR3 here is CASSSQGNYGYTF.

By frequency, this clone is medium-sized (0.01 to 0.1%). The chain combines TRBV19 with TRBJ1-2. Germline CDR1 reads LNHDA; CDR2 reads SQIVND (reference sequence). The CDR3 loop spans 15 amino acids. Nucleotide data are not available. The CDR3 spells CASIQSRGAGYGYTF.

This clone is deemed medium-sized by its frequency. The chain uses TRBV5-8 and TRBJ1-2; no DNA is available, so the TRBD1 call from TCRdb remains unchecked. Germline assignment: CDR1 SGHTS and CDR2 YDEGEE. The length of the CDR3 is 13 residues. The record lacks a DNA sequence. This CDR3 is CASSSQGNYGYTF.

This clone shows up as medium-sized (0.01 to 0.1%) by frequency. The V and J genes are TRBV19 and TRBJ2-7; with no DNA, the TCRdb D assignment of TRBD1 cannot be verified. CDR3 length: 13 amino acids. No DNA accompanies this entry. Germline V gives CDR1 LNHDA, CDR2 SQIVND (reference sequence). The CDR3: CASSIQVSYEQYF.

According to its frequency, this clone is medium-sized. The chain uses TRBV11-2 and TRBJ2-7. Germline-derived CDR1 and CDR2 are SGHAT and FQNNGV. The CDR3 consists of 12 residues. No DNA has been recorded. This chain's CDR3 is CASSPTHYEQYF.